Following are 31 T cell receptor beta chains from one sample sequenced in a study of blood T cells in healthy people across ages. It was with a sample-barcoded 5' primer and a J-beta primer mix that a second PCR of about 7 to 12 cycles was run. TCRdb used MiXCR to reprocess the 5' RACE reads, holding one entry per CDR3 protein. This sample yields roughly 1,800,000 distinct CDR3 sequences, of which approximately 50% are seen a single time; less than 2.5% belongs to the top ten. The source material was blood. These receptors originate from a middle-aged woman in good health.

This chain joins TRBV2 and TRBJ2-7, with D perhaps matching TRBD1 or TRBD2 (5 bases each). This CDR3 is 14 amino acids long. Germline CDR1 is SNHLY and CDR2 is FYNNEI. The V and J ends lost 10 bases and 2 bases respectively, with 18 bases between them. CDR3 sequence reads: CATDGAASTYEQYF. The CDR3, as DNA: TGTGCCACCGACGGGGCAGCCAGTACCTACGAGCAGTACTTC.

V usage is TRBV7-2 and J usage is TRBJ1-5; D not resolved. The V end lost 3 bases, the J end lost 4 bases, and 13 bases lay between the germline ends. Germline V gene sequence: CDR1 SGHTA, CDR2 FQGNSA. The CDR3 has 15 residues. The CDR3 DNA sequence: TGTGCCAGCAGCTTTAGTTGGACCCAAAATCAGCCCCAGCATTTT. Amino acids: CASSFSWTQNQPQHF.

This chain joins TRBV5-5 and TRBJ1-2; D unresolved. There are 16 residues in the CDR3. Germline values: CDR1 SGHKS, CDR2 YYEKEE (reference sequence). Trimming took 7 bases from V and 1 from J, leaving 20 bases between them. Here the CDR3 reads CASDDGPGFSNYGYTF. CDR3 coding DNA: TGTGCCAGCGACGACGGGCCGGGGTTCAGTAACTATGGCTACACCTTC.

The gene calls are TRBV20-1 and TRBJ2-3; D uncertain. The CDR3 consists of 13 residues. Trimming removed 3 bases from V and 6 bases from J, with 13 bases in between. Germline assignment: CDR1 DFQATT and CDR2 SNEGSKA (reference sequence). CDR3 sequence (DNA): TGCAGTGCTAGTCCCCCCTTCGCCGATACGCAGTATTTT. As protein: CSASPPFADTQYF.

This clonotype was picked up a small number of times. The V and J genes are TRBV20-1 and TRBJ2-6; TRBD1 aligns across 10 bases. Germline CDR1 reads DFQATT; CDR2 reads SNEGSKA (reference sequence). This CDR3 is 17 amino acids long. The junction had 6 bases not matched to a gene; V was cut back by 2 bases and J by 2 bases. CDR3 region: CSARPRQGAAGANVLTF. The CDR3 DNA follows: TGCAGTGCTAGACCTCGACAGGGGGCGGCTGGGGCCAACGTCCTGACTTTC.

The chain carries TRBV12-3 or TRBV12-4 and TRBJ1-4; D is possibly TRBD1 (5 bases). The CDR3 is 18 amino acids. V lost 8 bases and J 0 bases, leaving 22 bases between the germline ends. CDR3 residues: CASSSLGWRQTTNEKLFF. DNA of the CDR3: TGTGCCAGCTCAAGTTTAGGGTGGAGACAGACAACTAATGAAAAACTGTTTTTT.

This clonotype was detected once. The chain links TRBV20-1 to TRBJ2-1; TRBD1 agrees at 8 bases. This CDR3 comprises 13 residues. The V and J ends lost 7 bases and 0 bases, in that order; junction bases with no gene match: 2. Germline V lookup: CDR1 DFQATT, CDR2 SNEGSKA (reference sequence). Here the CDR3 DNA reads TGCAGTGGTACAGGGGGCTCCTACAATGAGCAGTTCTTC. This encodes CSGTGGSYNEQFF.

CDR3 region: CASSNLGGFEETQYF. DNA of the CDR3: TGTGCCAGCAGCAACTTAGGGGGATTCGAAGAGACCCAGTACTTC. This chain uses TRBV27 with TRBJ2-5, with D perhaps TRBD1 (6 bases). Trimming removed 6 bases from V and 3 bases from J, with 17 bases in between. CDR1 is MNHEY and CDR2 is SMNVEV in the germline V gene (reference sequence). The CDR3 sequence is 15 residues long.

The chain uses TRBV11-3 and TRBJ1-6; maybe TRBD1 (5 bases). V was shortened by 6 bases and J by 11 bases, with 14 bases between the two germline ends. CDR3 length equals 13 residues. Germline V CDR1 and CDR2: SGHNT, YENEEA. This CDR3 reads CASRNLEGPPLHF. As DNA, the CDR3 is TGTGCCAGCAGAAACTTGGAGGGGCCACCCCTCCACTTT.

The CDR3 DNA reads as TGTGCCAGCAGCCCAAGGGAGGGTGAAAAACTGTTTTTT. It codes for CASSPREGEKLFF. The V gene is TRBV4-2, the J gene TRBJ1-4; D gene unclear. Trimming took 4 bases from V and 7 from J, leaving 10 bases between them. The CDR3 length is 13 residues. Germline V gives CDR1 LGHNA, CDR2 YNFKEQ.

The chain recombines TRBV10-2 with TRBJ2-1, with D possibly matching TRBD1 (5 bases). With 4 bases removed from V and 8 bases from J, the gap between germline ends came to 12 bases. Germline CDR1 WSHSY, CDR2 SAAADI. The CDR3 has 13 amino acids. This chain's CDR3 is CASSGPLGDEQFF. The CDR3 bases are TGCGCCAGCAGTGGCCCCCTAGGGGATGAGCAGTTCTTC.

This clonotype was seen more than once but under ten times. This rearrangement joins TRBV4-3 to TRBJ1-6; 7 bases match TRBD1. The CDR3 has 15 residues. Germline V lookup: CDR1 LGHNA, CDR2 YSLEER. The V and J ends lost 0 bases and 7 bases, in that order; junction bases with no gene match: 3. The CDR3 DNA sequence: TGCGCCAGCAGCCAAGAGACAGGGCAGAATTCACCCCTCCACTTT. As protein: CASSQETGQNSPLHF.

This clonotype was seen only a few times. This chain links TRBV2 with TRBJ1-2, with D unclear. The germline V gene has CDR1 SNHLY and CDR2 FYNNEI. This CDR3 contains 13 residues. V lost 2 bases and J lost 3, with 7 bases in between. The CDR3 coding sequence is TGTGCCAGCAGTGAATCGGAGGACTATGGCTACACCTTC. It specifies CASSESEDYGYTF.

The rearrangement joins TRBV3-1 to TRBJ2-5; 10 nucleotides agree with TRBD1. The CDR3 has 16 residues. Trimming at V came to 0 bases and at J to 3 bases, leaving 4 bases not matched to a gene. CDR1 is LGHDT and CDR2 is YNNKEL in the germline V gene (reference sequence). CDR3: CASSQEGTGAKETQYF. The DNA of the CDR3 is TGTGCCAGCAGCCAAGAGGGGACAGGGGCAAAAGAGACCCAGTACTTC.

This clonotype was picked up a small number of times. This chain joins TRBV12-3 or TRBV12-4 and TRBJ2-3; maybe TRBD1 (8 bases). The V end was cut by 4 bases, the J end by 7 bases, with 18 bases between. The CDR3 consists of 15 residues. The CDR3 sequence: CASSSTGGVGYTQYF. The CDR3 bases are TGTGCCAGCAGTTCAACAGGGGGGGTAGGATATACGCAGTATTTT.

This clonotype was seen more than once but under ten times. This sequence joins TRBV15 and TRBJ2-3, with D hard to call. The germline V gene has CDR1 LNHNV and CDR2 YYDKDF (reference sequence). The CDR3 runs to 12 residues. V was cut by 1 base and J by 4 bases, with 3 bases left in between. The CDR3 region has the DNA TGTGCCACCAGCAGAGGCCCAGATACGCAGTATTTT. Its protein product is CATSRGPDTQYF.

The genes are TRBV29-1 and TRBJ2-5, with D perhaps being TRBD1 or TRBD2 (5 bases each). Germline V CDR1 and CDR2: SQVTM, ANQGSEA. CDR3 size: 17 residues. V shed 3 bases and J shed 11 bases, with 31 bases lying between them. As DNA, the CDR3 is TGCAGCGTTGATGGGGTAATGAGAGGGGAGTCCTACAATGAGCAGTACTTC. Encoded protein: CSVDGVMRGESYNEQYF.

The V and J genes are TRBV20-1 and TRBJ2-1; the match to TRBD2 covers 11 bases. The germline V gene has CDR1 DFQATT and CDR2 SNEGSKA (reference sequence). This CDR3 has 15 residues. Unmatched junction bases numbered 5, after V lost 0 bases and J lost 7 bases. The CDR3 DNA follows: TGCAGTGCTAGAGATCCCCGACTAGCGGGGAATGAGCAGTTCTTC. This codes for CSARDPRLAGNEQFF.

This clonotype turned up a few times. The V gene is TRBV4-3, the J gene TRBJ2-1, with D possibly being TRBD2 (5 bases). The CDR3 sequence is 16 residues long. Germline V gene lookup returns CDR1 LGHNA and CDR2 YSLEER. Trimming cost V 4 bases and J 9 bases, with 22 bases left between them. CDR3 protein: CASSLNKGVNRLEQFF. The CDR3 DNA is TGCGCCAGCAGCCTAAATAAGGGAGTCAATAGGCTTGAGCAGTTCTTC.

This clonotype appeared a single time. This chain uses TRBV7-2 with TRBJ2-2; D could derive from TRBD1 or TRBD2 (5 bases each). Trimming stripped 5 bases from V and 5 bases from J, with 12 bases between. Germline V CDR1 and CDR2: SGHTA, FQGNSA. The CDR3 runs to 14 residues. CDR3 sequence reads: CASSQDEGTGELFF. In DNA, the CDR3 is TGTGCCAGCAGCCAGGACGAGGGGACCGGGGAGCTGTTTTTT.

CDR3 in amino acids: CASSLRTGGTETQYF. CDR3 in DNA: TGTGCCAGCAGTTTGAGGACAGGGGGCACTGAGACCCAGTACTTC. The rearrangement uses TRBV28 and TRBJ2-5, with TRBD1 identical over 11 bases. There are 15 residues in the CDR3. The J segment lost 5 bases and the V segment lost 3 bases, leaving 5 bases of the junction unmatched. Germline V lookup: CDR1 MDHEN, CDR2 SYDVKM.

The chain employs TRBV6-5 and TRBJ2-3; a possible D gene is TRBD1 (5 bases). The CDR3 is 14 amino acids. Between the trimmed V and J ends, which lost 1 base and 3 bases, there was a span of 8 bases. The germline V gene encodes CDR1 MNHEY and CDR2 SVGAGI. The CDR3 region is CASSYYRTTDTQYF. In nucleotides, the CDR3 is TGTGCCAGCAGTTACTATCGGACAACAGATACGCAGTATTTT.

The rearrangement links TRBV28 to TRBJ2-5, with 11 positions matching TRBD1. Looked up from germline, CDR1 is MDHEN and CDR2 is SYDVKM. The ends lost 6 bases at V and 1 base at J; junction bases unmatched: 4. The CDR3 sequence is 15 residues long. CDR3 loop: CASSIGQGAQETQYF. In nucleotides, the CDR3 is TGTGCCAGCAGCATCGGACAGGGGGCCCAAGAGACCCAGTACTTC.

This chain links TRBV20-1 with TRBJ1-1; possible D gene TRBD1, 5 bases. Germline CDR1 reads DFQATT; CDR2 reads SNEGSKA (reference sequence). The V and J ends lost 0 bases and 12 bases respectively, with 17 bases between them. The CDR3 runs 13 residues. In DNA, the CDR3 is TGCAGTGCTAGAGAGCATCGGCAGGGCTTAACTTTCTTT. It translates to CSAREHRQGLTFF.

The chain links TRBV7-3 to TRBJ2-1; 13 bases line up with TRBD2. Germline values: CDR1 SGHTA, CDR2 FQGTGA. This CDR3 has 15 residues. V shed 3 bases and J 9 bases; nucleotides not matched to a gene: 5. This CDR3 is CASSLGLAGLGEQFF. DNA for the CDR3: TGTGCCAGCAGCTTGGGACTAGCGGGGTTGGGTGAGCAGTTCTTC.

This clonotype was detected only a few times. The chain employs TRBV29-1 and TRBJ2-5, with D perhaps assigned TRBD1 or TRBD2 (5 bases each). The CDR3 is 10 amino acids. V lost 4 bases and J lost 11, with 11 bases in between. Germline CDR1 is SQVTM and CDR2 is ANQGSEA. CDR3 in DNA: TGCAGCGTTGGGGGGTGGGAGCAGTACTTC. It codes for CSVGGWEQYF.

CDR3 sequence (DNA): TGTGCCAGCAGTTTGCACAGCCCAGCAACTAATGAAAAACTGTTTTTT. Translation: CASSLHSPATNEKLFF. V gene TRBV12-3 or TRBV12-4 combines with J gene TRBJ1-4; D not certain. The V end was cut by 3 bases, the J end by 0 bases, with 11 bases between. The CDR3 spans 16 residues.

The J gene is TRBJ1-4, the V gene TRBV5-1; perhaps TRBD1 as D (6 bases). CDR1 and CDR2 (germline): SGHRS, YFSETQ. The CDR3 extends over 16 amino acids. Trimming cost V 3 bases and J 4 bases, with 16 bases left between them. Here the CDR3 DNA reads TGCGCCAGCAGCTCACAGGGAGAAGTCCTTAATGAAAAACTGTTTTTT. Protein product: CASSSQGEVLNEKLFF.

Concerning this clonotype itself: No conserved phenylalanine or tryptophan ends this CDR3, so it is likely a read error. The chain links TRBV11-2 to TRBJ2-3; D may be TRBD1 (6 bases). The germline V gene has CDR1 SGHAT and CDR2 FQNNGV. The V end lost 5 bases, the J end lost 4 bases, and 7 bases lay between the germline ends. This CDR3 contains 12 residues. CDR3 DNA: TGTGCCAGCAGCCCAGGGGCAGATACGCAGTATGTT. It codes for CASSPGADTQYV.

The gene calls are TRBV10-2 and TRBJ1-5; D remains ambiguous. The CDR3 runs to 18 residues. The germline CDR1 and CDR2 sequences are WSHSY and SAAADI. V was cut by 7 bases and J by 2 bases, with 24 bases left in between. The CDR3, as DNA: TGCGCCAGCATACGTGTAGGGCCTACGAGAAGAGGCAATCAGCCCCAGCATTTT. Translating it yields CASIRVGPTRRGNQPQHF.

The V call is TRBV7-2, the J call TRBJ1-1; 9 bases match TRBD1. Germline V gene lookup returns CDR1 SGHTA and CDR2 FQGNSA. The trim removed 1 base at V and 5 bases at J, leaving 5 bases unmatched. The CDR3 runs 15 residues. This chain's CDR3 is CASSLVVGQGTEAFF. The DNA for the CDR3 is TGTGCCAGCAGCTTAGTGGTCGGACAGGGGACTGAAGCTTTCTTT.